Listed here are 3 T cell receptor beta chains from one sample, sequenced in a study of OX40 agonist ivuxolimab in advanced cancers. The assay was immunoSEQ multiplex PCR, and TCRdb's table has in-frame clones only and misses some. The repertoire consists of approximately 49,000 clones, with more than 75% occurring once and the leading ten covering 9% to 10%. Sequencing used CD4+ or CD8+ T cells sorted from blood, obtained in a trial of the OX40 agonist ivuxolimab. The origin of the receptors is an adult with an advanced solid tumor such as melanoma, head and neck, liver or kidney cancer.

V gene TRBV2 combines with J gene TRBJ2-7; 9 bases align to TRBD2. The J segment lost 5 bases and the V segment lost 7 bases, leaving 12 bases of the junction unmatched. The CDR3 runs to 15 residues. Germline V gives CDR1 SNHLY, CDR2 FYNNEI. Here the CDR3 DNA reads TGTGCCAGCACAGCAAGGGGGACTAGCAGAAACGAGCAGTACTTC. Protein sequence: CASTARGTSRNEQYF.

The CDR3 region is CASSLGLGSTDTQYF. The CDR3 DNA reads TGTGCCAGCAGTTTGGGACTAGGAAGCACAGATACGCAGTATTTT. The genes are TRBV2 and TRBJ2-3; 8 nucleotides align to TRBD2. Germline V gene data show CDR1 as SNHLY and CDR2 as FYNNEI. The junction had 4 bases not matched to a gene; V was cut back by 5 bases and J by 0 bases. The CDR3 totals 15 residues.

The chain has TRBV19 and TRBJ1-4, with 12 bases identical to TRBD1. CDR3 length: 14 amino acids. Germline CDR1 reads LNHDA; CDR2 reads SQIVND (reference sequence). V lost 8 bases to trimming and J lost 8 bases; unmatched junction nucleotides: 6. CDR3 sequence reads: CASRDRGRIEKLFF. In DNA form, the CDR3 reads TGTGCCAGTCGGGACAGGGGGCGTATCGAAAAACTGTTTTTT.